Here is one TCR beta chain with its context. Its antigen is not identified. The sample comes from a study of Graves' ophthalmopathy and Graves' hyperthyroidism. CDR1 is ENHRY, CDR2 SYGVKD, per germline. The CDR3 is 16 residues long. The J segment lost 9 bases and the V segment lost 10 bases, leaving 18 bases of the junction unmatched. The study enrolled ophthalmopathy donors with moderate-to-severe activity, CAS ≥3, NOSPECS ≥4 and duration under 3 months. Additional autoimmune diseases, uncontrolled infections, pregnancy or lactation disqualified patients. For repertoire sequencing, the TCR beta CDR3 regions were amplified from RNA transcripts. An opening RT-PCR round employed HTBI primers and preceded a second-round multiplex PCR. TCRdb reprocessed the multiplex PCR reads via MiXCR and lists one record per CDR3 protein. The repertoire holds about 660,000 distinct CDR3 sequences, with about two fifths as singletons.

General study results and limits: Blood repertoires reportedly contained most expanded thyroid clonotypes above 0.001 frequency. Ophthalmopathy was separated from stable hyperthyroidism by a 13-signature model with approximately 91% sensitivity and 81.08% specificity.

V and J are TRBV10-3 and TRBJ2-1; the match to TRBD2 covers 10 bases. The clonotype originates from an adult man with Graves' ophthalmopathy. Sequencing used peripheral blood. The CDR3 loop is CASSIQRGGTFGEQFF. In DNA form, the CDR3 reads TGTGCCAGCAGCATTCAGCGGGGGGGCACGTTTGGTGAGCAGTTCTTC.